Each of the 5 T cell receptor beta chains below was sequenced from the same sample in a study of blood T cell repertoires in COVID-19. Assay used: immunoSEQ multiplex PCR; TCRdb lists only in-frame clones, some missing. The sample has over 95,000 clones, roughly 80% seen once. Sequenced: peripheral blood. These TCRs come from a man aged 50 to 59 with acute or convalescent COVID-19.

The genes are TRBV4-2 and TRBJ2-7; 9 bases map to TRBD2. Germline V lookup: CDR1 LGHNA, CDR2 YNFKEQ. J was trimmed by 3 bases and V by 4 bases; bases with no gene match: 7. The CDR3 sequence is 15 residues long. As DNA, the CDR3 is TGTGCCAGCAGCCGATCGGTAGCGGGGGACTACGAGCAGTACTTC. It translates to CASSRSVAGDYEQYF.

The rearrangement joins TRBV24-1 to TRBJ2-1; D remains ambiguous. Germline assignment: CDR1 KGHDR and CDR2 SFDVKD. The ends were cut back, 3 bases at V and 12 bases at J, with 11 bases in the middle. The CDR3 is 12 amino acids. The CDR3 DNA sequence: TGTGCCACCAGTGATCCACCCGGCGGGCAGTTCTTC. Translation gives CATSDPPGGQFF.

The chain has TRBV28 and TRBJ1-4; 7 bases fit TRBD1. The CDR3 loop spans 14 amino acids. With V trimmed by 2 bases and J by 8 bases, 5 bases remained unmatched. CDR1 is MDHEN and CDR2 is SYDVKM in the germline V gene. The CDR3 coding sequence is TGTGCCAGCAGTTTACCCGGGACAGTAGAAAAACTGTTTTTT. Translating gives CASSLPGTVEKLFF.

This clone came up a few times. CDR3 sequence: CASSQVLVRGRNQPQHF. CDR3 bases: TGCGCCAGCAGCCAAGTTTTGGTGCGGGGCCGCAATCAGCCCCAGCATTTT. The chain carries TRBV4-1 and TRBJ1-5; the D gene is possibly TRBD1 (5 bases). Germline values: CDR1 MGHRA, CDR2 YSYEKL. CDR3 length: 17 residues. Deletions cut 1 base from V and 2 bases from J, with 15 bases between.

The table lists this clone with a count of one. The chain is built from TRBV7-5 and TRBJ1-3; no check of the table's D call, TRBD1, against the DNA was made. TRBV7-5 is a pseudogene locus. The CDR3 length is 15 residues. The CDR3 loop is CARGWQGTSGNTIYF. CDR3 coding DNA: TGTGCCAGAGGTTGGCAGGGGACCTCTGGAAACACCATATATTTT.